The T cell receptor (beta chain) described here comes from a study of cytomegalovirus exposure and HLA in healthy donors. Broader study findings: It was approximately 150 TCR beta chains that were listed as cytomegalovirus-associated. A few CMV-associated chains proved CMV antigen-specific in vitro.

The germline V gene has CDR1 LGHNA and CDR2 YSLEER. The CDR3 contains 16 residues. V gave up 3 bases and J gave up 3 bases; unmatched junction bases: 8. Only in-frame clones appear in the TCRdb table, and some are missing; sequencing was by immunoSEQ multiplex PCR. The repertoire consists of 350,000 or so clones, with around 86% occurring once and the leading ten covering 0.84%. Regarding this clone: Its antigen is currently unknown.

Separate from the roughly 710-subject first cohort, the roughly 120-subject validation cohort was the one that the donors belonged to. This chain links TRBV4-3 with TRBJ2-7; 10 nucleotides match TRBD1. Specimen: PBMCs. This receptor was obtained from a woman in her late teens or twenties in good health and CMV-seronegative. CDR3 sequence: CASSHQGGTGDYEQYF. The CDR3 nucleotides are TGCGCCAGCAGCCACCAAGGGGGGACAGGGGACTACGAGCAGTACTTC.